This T cell receptor beta chain was sequenced during a study of glioma-infiltrating T cells after dendritic cell vaccination. The repertoire was sequenced with immunoSEQ multiplex PCR; TCRdb's copy has only in-frame clones and lacks some. The table has more than 85,000 clones, more than 75% seen once; the top ten hold around 3.2%. The sample in question was blood, obtained before dendritic cell vaccination. This sequence was found in a human donor with glioblastoma.

CDR3 region: CASSPLMGGTGNIQYF. CDR3 sequence (DNA): TGTGCCAGCAGCCCCTTAATGGGAGGGACAGGTAACATTCAGTACTTC. V and J are TRBV7-9 and TRBJ2-4; D may be TRBD1 (8 bases). Germline assignment: CDR1 SEHNR and CDR2 FQNEAQ (reference sequence). V was pared by 5 bases and J by 7 bases, with 21 bases between. The CDR3 sequence is 16 residues long.